This TCR beta chain was captured by sequencing in a study of molecular identifiers for immune sequencing clone quantification. Findings and limits, study-wide: Clonotypes surpassing 20 RNA copies contained over 97% of effector molecules, versus under 1% in naive cells.

Note on this clonotype: Antigen unknown.

The length of the CDR3 is 15 residues. Per the germline V gene, CDR1 is MDHEN and CDR2 is SYDVKM. Trimming took 5 bases from V and 4 from J; bases not matched to a gene: 9. TCRdb redid the calling of the PCR reads with MiXCR, one entry per CDR3 protein. The table lists 400,000 to 600,000 distinct CDR3 sequences, around 23% of them singletons, with 0.76% in the top ten. Sorted naive CD8 T cells were those defined as CD8+CD4-CCR7+CD45RA+. Sequenced: naive CD8+ T cells from blood, with Jurkat cell RNA spiked in. Subset reported: FACS-sorted CD8+CD4-CCR7+CD45RA+ naive T cells. The receptor comes from a human donor in good health. Some libraries in this study had Jurkat cell RNA spiked in. This sequence joins TRBV28 and TRBJ2-7; 9 bases align to TRBD1. DNA of the CDR3: TGTGCCAGCAGTAACCTCTTACAGGGGGCTTACGAGCAGTACTTC. This translates into CASSNLLQGAYEQYF.